Presented here are 30 T cell receptor beta chains from one specimen sequenced in a study of T cells in Graves' hyperthyroidism and ophthalmopathy. It was RNA transcripts that yielded the amplified TCR beta CDR3 regions. RT-PCR in the first round (using the HTBI primer set) targeted the TCR CDR3. TCRdb re-analysed the multiplex PCR reads in MiXCR, keeping a single row per CDR3 protein. The sample includes a few hundred thousand distinct CDR3 sequences, approximately 20% seen only once; the top ten take 35% to 50%. What was sequenced was blood. Every receptor here comes from a man aged 35-49 years with Graves' hyperthyroidism.

This clonotype was detected a few times. This chain uses TRBV12-3 or TRBV12-4 with TRBJ1-6; 10 bases map to TRBD1. This CDR3 is 14 amino acids long. J gave up 7 bases and V 8 bases, and 5 bases lay outside the gene matches. The CDR3 DNA is TGTGCCAGCCGTGGGACAGGGGAAAATTCACCCCTCCACTTT. This codes for CASRGTGENSPLHF.

This clonotype has at least ten counts. The J gene is TRBJ2-7, the V gene TRBV20-1; D is perhaps TRBD1 (6 bases). The germline V and J ends were trimmed by 2 bases and 3 bases, with 8 bases remaining between them. The CDR3 is made up of 12 amino acids. CDR1 and CDR2 from the germline V gene are DFQATT and SNEGSKA (reference sequence). The CDR3 is CSARTDSYEQYF. Here the CDR3 DNA reads TGCAGTGCTAGAACGGACAGCTACGAGCAGTACTTC.

This clonotype was counted ten times or more. This chain joins TRBV7-3 and TRBJ2-1; 13 bases are a match to TRBD2. The CDR3 contains 15 residues. Germline V gene sequence: CDR1 SGHTA, CDR2 FQGTGA. The junction had 7 bases not matched to a gene; V was cut back by 5 bases and J by 9 bases. The CDR3 region is CASSQTSGGAGEQFF. In DNA form, the CDR3 reads TGTGCCAGCAGCCAAACTAGCGGGGGGGCCGGTGAGCAGTTCTTC. Full variable domain (remainder filled in from reference TRBV7-3 and TRBJ2-1): GAGVSQTPSNKVTEKGKYVELRCDPISGHTALYWYRQSLGQGPEFLIYFQGTGAADDSGLPNDRFFAVRPEGSVSTLKIQRTERGDSAVYLCASSQTSGGAGEQFFGPGTRLTVL.

The chain uses TRBV11-2 and TRBJ2-2, with D unclear. V gave up 1 base and J gave up 3 bases, with 9 bases separating them. Germline CDR1 and CDR2: SGHAT and FQNNGV. The CDR3 consists of 15 residues. CDR3 nucleotide sequence: TGTGCCAGCAGCTTAGCTTCGGGTTACACCGGGGAGCTGTTTTTT. Translation: CASSLASGYTGELFF.

The sample holds many counts of this clonotype. The rearrangement uses TRBV20-1 and TRBJ2-3; TRBD2 aligns across 7 bases. J lost 0 bases, V lost 4 bases, and 7 bases had no gene match. CDR1 and CDR2 from the germline V gene are DFQATT and SNEGSKA (reference sequence). This CDR3 has 15 residues. CDR3 protein: CSAITLADSTDTQYF. CDR3 coding DNA: TGCAGTGCTATCACCCTAGCGGATAGCACAGATACGCAGTATTTT.

There are many counts of this clonotype. The chain carries TRBV7-3 and TRBJ2-3, with TRBD2 matching 7 bases. The germline V gene encodes CDR1 SGHTA and CDR2 FQGTGA. This CDR3 spans 16 amino acids. After removal of 2 bases from V and 8 bases from J, the junction contained 13 bases not matched to a gene. The CDR3 sequence: CASSLWPSGGMGTQYF. The CDR3 bases are TGTGCCAGCAGCTTATGGCCTAGCGGAGGTATGGGTACGCAGTATTTT.

For this clonotype: A single base separates this from a much larger clone, so it may be a read error. The J gene is TRBJ2-7, the V gene TRBV20-1; TRBD1 matches 8 bases. With V trimmed by 8 bases and J by 6 bases, 9 bases remained unmatched. Per the germline V gene, CDR1 is DFQATT and CDR2 is SNEGSKA (reference sequence). This CDR3 spans 12 amino acids. CDR3 loop: CSTKLTGVEQYF. The CDR3 DNA reads TGCAGTACTAAATTGACAGGGGTCGAGCAGTACTTC.

The chain carries TRBV7-9 and TRBJ1-5; D is ambiguous. V was trimmed by 5 bases and J by 0 bases, leaving 8 bases between them. Germline CDR1 is SEHNR and CDR2 is FQNEAQ (reference sequence). The CDR3 totals 14 residues. CDR3 amino acids: CASSLANSNQPQHF. The CDR3 nucleotides are TGTGCCAGCAGCCTGGCAAATAGCAATCAGCCCCAGCATTTT. The full variable domain, with the rest looked up from reference TRBV7-9 and TRBJ1-5, is DTGVSQNPRHKITKRGQNVTFRCDPISEHNRLYWYRQTLGQGPEFLTYFQNEAQLEKSRLLSDRFSAERPKGSFSTLEIQRTEQGDSAMYLCASSLANSNQPQHFGDGTRLSIL.

In its sample, this clonotype was seen many times. This chain joins TRBV6-1 and TRBJ2-1, with D perhaps being TRBD1 or TRBD2 (5 bases each). CDR1 and CDR2 from the germline V gene are MNHNS and SASEGT. The CDR3 has 13 amino acids. Trimming pared 6 bases from V and 10 bases from J, leaving 16 bases between. The CDR3, as DNA: TGTGCCAGCAGAATCAACCCAAGGGACGAGCAGTTCTTC. Translation gives CASRINPRDEQFF.

The rearrangement links TRBV29-1 to TRBJ1-1; D is perhaps TRBD1 (5 bases). Trimming shortened V by 0 bases and J by 5 bases, and 25 bases separated the two germline ends. The CDR3 has 18 amino acids. Germline CDR1 reads SQVTM; CDR2 reads ANQGSEA. This CDR3 reads CSVEEVRQGGGGRTEAFF. CDR3 sequence (DNA): TGCAGCGTTGAAGAGGTACGGCAGGGCGGTGGGGGACGGACTGAAGCTTTCTTT.

Ten or more counts support this clonotype. Relative to the germline gene, one junction end is altered; a read error may explain this. The rearrangement joins TRBV4-2 to TRBJ2-5, with D hard to call. Per the germline V gene, CDR1 is LGHNA and CDR2 is YNFKEQ. The CDR3 is 13 residues long. CDR3 sequence (DNA): TGTGCCAGCAGCCAAGAAGGTCATGGTTCCCGGCACTTC. It encodes CASSQEGHGSRHF.

The chain combines TRBV5-5 with TRBJ2-1; the D gene could be TRBD1 or TRBD2 (5 bases each). The CDR3 is made up of 13 amino acids. The V gene lost 5 bases and the J gene lost 4 bases, with 10 bases spanning the gap. Germline V CDR1 and CDR2: SGHKS, YYEKEE (reference sequence). The CDR3 coding sequence is TGTGCCAGCAGGCCGGGACCTTACAATGAGCAGTTCTTC. Its translation: CASRPGPYNEQFF.

At least ten counts were recorded for this clonotype. The CDR3 region has the DNA TGCGCCAGCAGCTCGGCCCTCTTGCCAGATACGCAGTATTTT. Residues: CASSSALLPDTQYF. The chain carries TRBV5-1 and TRBJ2-3; no definite D call. CDR3 length: 14 amino acids. Germline CDR1 and CDR2: SGHRS and YFSETQ. With 3 bases removed from V and 4 bases from J, the gap between germline ends came to 12 bases.

This clonotype has a handful of counts. One end of the junction is discordant with germline, which a read error may explain. The rearrangement links TRBV7-7 to TRBJ2-1; TRBD1 might be the D (6 bases). The CDR3 has 13 amino acids. The germline gives CDR1 SSHAT, CDR2 FNYEAQ (reference sequence). The CDR3 nucleotides are TGTGCTAGCAGGGGAAGGACTGGCAATGAGCAGTTCTTC. Its protein product is CASRGRTGNEQFF.

J is TRBJ2-4 and V is TRBV6-1; 13 nucleotides agree with TRBD2. Per germline, CDR1 MNHNS and CDR2 SASEGT. The J segment lost 5 bases and the V segment lost 6 bases, leaving 7 bases of the junction unmatched. This CDR3 contains 16 residues. As DNA, the CDR3 is TGTGCCAGCAGGTCGGGACTAGCGGGGTTGCAAAACATTCAGTACTTC. It translates to CASRSGLAGLQNIQYF.

There are many counts of this clonotype. The chain couples TRBV7-6 to TRBJ2-7; 9 bases map to TRBD1. Per the germline V gene, CDR1 is SGHVS and CDR2 is FNYEAQ. This CDR3 has 14 residues. The J segment lost 5 bases and the V segment lost 3 bases, leaving 5 bases of the junction unmatched. CDR3 DNA: TGTGCCAGCAGCTTGGGACAGGGCGGGCACGAGCAGTACTTC. This codes for CASSLGQGGHEQYF.

The chain is built from TRBV6-1 and TRBJ2-1; 10 bases fit TRBD1. V shed 10 bases and J 4 bases; nucleotides not matched to a gene: 7. There are 14 residues in the CDR3. CDR1 and CDR2 (germline): MNHNS, SASEGT. Here the CDR3 reads CATTRDRGYNEQFF. CDR3 bases: TGTGCCACCACTCGGGACAGGGGTTACAATGAGCAGTTCTTC.

This clonotype was recorded many times. The chain recombines TRBV7-2 with TRBJ2-5, with D possibly being TRBD2 (5 bases). Looked up from germline, CDR1 is SGHTA and CDR2 is FQGNSA. Trimming left V 2 bases short and J 0 bases short, with 7 bases between. This CDR3 has 14 residues. The CDR3 DNA reads as TGTGCCAGCAGCTTATCGGGGTACCAAGAGACCCAGTACTTC. Its translation: CASSLSGYQETQYF.

This rearrangement joins TRBV7-9 to TRBJ2-7; D may be TRBD2 (6 bases). Germline lookup yields CDR1 SEHNR and CDR2 FQNEAQ (reference sequence). CDR3 length: 18 residues. The V end lost 4 bases, the J end lost 2 bases, and 24 bases lay between the germline ends. CDR3 region: CASSSMVPRDSGTYEQYF. The CDR3 nucleotides are TGTGCCAGCAGCTCTATGGTGCCGAGGGATAGCGGCACCTACGAGCAGTACTTC.

Ten or more counts support this clonotype. V usage is TRBV2 and J usage is TRBJ1-3; D is possibly TRBD1 (5 bases). The CDR3 runs 15 residues. V was cut by 8 bases and J by 2 bases, with 16 bases left in between. The germline gives CDR1 SNHLY, CDR2 FYNNEI. CDR3 region: CASGGGGFPGNTIYF. CDR3 DNA: TGTGCCAGCGGCGGCGGGGGGTTTCCTGGAAACACCATATATTTT.

This clonotype has ten or more counts. This chain connects TRBV7-2 to TRBJ1-5, with D unresolved. Germline V CDR1 and CDR2: SGHTA, FQGNSA. This CDR3 is 14 amino acids long. The V and J ends lost 3 bases and 3 bases respectively, with 9 bases between them. The chain's CDR3 is CASSLGSLNQPQHF. The CDR3 coding sequence is TGTGCCAGCAGCTTGGGCAGCCTCAATCAGCCCCAGCATTTT. Full variable domain (rest looked up from reference TRBV7-2 and TRBJ1-5): GAGVSQSPSNKVTEKGKDVELRCDPISGHTALYWYRQSLGQGLEFLIYFQGNSAPDKSGLPSDRFSAERTGGSVSTLTIQRTQQEDSAVYLCASSLGSLNQPQHFGDGTRLSIL.

This clonotype was picked up a small number of times. This chain uses TRBV9 with TRBJ2-3; TRBD1 is a possible D gene (6 bases). With 6 bases removed from V and 0 bases from J, the gap between germline ends came to 14 bases. The CDR3 length is 15 residues. Germline loops: CDR1 SGDLS, CDR2 YYNGEE. CDR3 DNA: TGTGCCAGCACCCCAGGGGTCCAGAGCACAGATACGCAGTATTTT. This encodes CASTPGVQSTDTQYF.

Ten or more counts support this clonotype. The CDR3 spells CASSLQGTTNEKLFF. The CDR3, as DNA: TGTGCCAGCAGCTTACAGGGTACGACTAATGAAAAACTGTTTTTT. The chain combines TRBV11-2 with TRBJ1-4; tentatively, D is TRBD1 (5 bases). V lost 2 bases and J 2 bases, leaving 9 bases between the germline ends. Germline V gives CDR1 SGHAT, CDR2 FQNNGV. This CDR3 has 15 residues.

In this sample, this clonotype turned up a few times. The chain uses TRBV6-1 and TRBJ2-1; no reliable D call. This CDR3 spans 13 amino acids. V was cut by 5 bases and J by 5 bases, with 10 bases left in between. Germline CDR1 and CDR2: MNHNS and SASEGT. This chain's CDR3 is CASSRSTNNEQFF. In nucleotides, the CDR3 is TGTGCCAGCAGTCGATCCACAAACAATGAGCAGTTCTTC.

V gene TRBV5-1 combines with J gene TRBJ1-6, with TRBD1 matching over 7 bases. J gave up 6 bases and V 7 bases, and 19 bases lay outside the gene matches. Germline CDR1 reads SGHRS; CDR2 reads YFSETQ. CDR3 size: 18 residues. Written as DNA, the CDR3 is TGCGCCAGCGGCCCCTATGACAGGGAAGTATTGGGTAATTCACCCCTCCACTTT. Its protein product is CASGPYDREVLGNSPLHF.

This sequence joins TRBV10-3 and TRBJ1-5; TRBD1 matches at 7 bases. This CDR3 spans 13 amino acids. Trimming at V came to 8 bases and at J to 1 base, leaving 2 bases not matched to a gene. Per the germline V gene, CDR1 is ENHRY and CDR2 is SYGVKD. CDR3 sequence: CAIGTESNQPQHF. CDR3 bases: TGTGCCATCGGGACAGAGAGCAATCAGCCCCAGCATTTT.

This clonotype was seen ten or more times. The chain has TRBV30 and TRBJ2-1; D gene ambiguous. V lost 1 base, J lost 5 bases, and 12 bases lay in between. The V gene's germline CDR1 is GTSNPN and CDR2 SVGIG (reference sequence). This CDR3 contains 14 residues. DNA for the CDR3: TGTGCCTGGAGTGGGTTCGAAGGGCACAATGAGCAGTTCTTC. Protein product: CAWSGFEGHNEQFF.

This clonotype was recorded many times. The chain links TRBV12-3 or TRBV12-4 to TRBJ1-4; no firm D call. The CDR3 runs 14 residues. Deletions cut 3 bases from V and 6 bases from J, with 11 bases between. As DNA, the CDR3 is TGTGCCAGCAGTTTTAGGCGACACGATGAAAAACTGTTTTTT. Residues: CASSFRRHDEKLFF.

This clonotype was counted many times. This rearrangement joins TRBV20-1 to TRBJ2-7; TRBD2 matches at 7 bases. CDR1 is DFQATT, CDR2 SNEGSKA, per germline (reference sequence). J was trimmed by 7 bases and V by 2 bases; bases with no gene match: 11. This CDR3 comprises 14 residues. In DNA, the CDR3 is TGCAGTGCTAGATCTCAGCGGGGAGGAAGGGAGCAGTACTTC. Protein: CSARSQRGGREQYF.

V usage is TRBV9 and J usage is TRBJ1-5; D gene ambiguous. The CDR3 spans 15 residues. The germline CDR1 and CDR2 sequences are SGDLS and YYNGEE. The germline V and J ends were trimmed by 0 bases and 7 bases, with 14 bases remaining between them. The CDR3 region has the DNA TGTGCCAGCAGCGTAGGGTCGGGCCCCGGGCAGCCCCAGCATTTT. It is translated as CASSVGSGPGQPQHF.